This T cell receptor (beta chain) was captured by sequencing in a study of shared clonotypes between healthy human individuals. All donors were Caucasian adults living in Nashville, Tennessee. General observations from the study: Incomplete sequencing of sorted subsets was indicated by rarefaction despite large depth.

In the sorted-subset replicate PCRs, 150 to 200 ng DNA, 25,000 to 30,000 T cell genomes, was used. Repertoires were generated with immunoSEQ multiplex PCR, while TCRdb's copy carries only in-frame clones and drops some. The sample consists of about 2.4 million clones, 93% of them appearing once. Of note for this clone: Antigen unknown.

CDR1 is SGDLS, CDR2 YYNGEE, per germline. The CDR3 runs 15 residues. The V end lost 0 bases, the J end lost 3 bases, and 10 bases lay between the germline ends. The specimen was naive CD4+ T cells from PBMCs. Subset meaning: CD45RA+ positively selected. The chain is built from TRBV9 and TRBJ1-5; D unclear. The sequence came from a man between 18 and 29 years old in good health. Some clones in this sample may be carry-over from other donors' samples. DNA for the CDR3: TGTGCCAGCAGCGTAGAGTCCGACTACAATCAGCCCCAGCATTTT. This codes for CASSVESDYNQPQHF.